This T cell receptor (beta chain) was captured by sequencing in a study of identical twins. CDR3 length: 16 amino acids. Germline loops: CDR1 SGHVS, CDR2 FNYEAQ. Trimming left V 3 bases short and J 1 base short, with 12 bases between. Unique molecular identifiers were present on cDNA, and template switching added a universal primer site. Each CDR3 protein gets one entry after TCRdb re-called the 5' RACE reads with MiXCR. The data hold approximately 500,000 distinct CDR3 sequences, with roughly 24% observed a single time. This clonotype showed up just a few times. These data were also reused for a study on T cells expressing NK-cell markers. That paper notes: In roughly 6 donors, dominant CD3+CD56+NKG2C+ clones formed about 1.0-8% of CD8+ cells.

This receptor was taken from a woman between 18 and 29 years old in good health. The sample taken for sequencing was CD4+ T cells sorted from blood. The chain carries TRBV7-6 and TRBJ2-2, with TRBD1 as a possible D gene (6 bases). The CDR3 DNA is TGTGCCAGCAGCTTCCGGGACACTGTGAACACCGGGGAGCTGTTTTTT. Protein: CASSFRDTVNTGELFF.